This T cell receptor beta chain was retrieved from a study of T cell responses to AZD1222 COVID-19 vaccine (dated by TCRdb to about 2021). The study in broad terms: TCR sequencing covered some 240 trial participants: nearly 210 given two doses of AZD1222 and approximately 25 given two doses of MenACWY control vaccine. Trial participants were enrolled by age into subgroups of 18-55, 56-69 and 70-plus years, and about 150, 27 and 61 TCR-sequenced participants, respectively, were included in these subgroups.

Only one count was recorded for this clone. Its antigen is unknown. Base-call qualities are not available, and no considerably larger clone is one nucleotide away. The CDR3 regions of human TCRbeta chains were analyzed by immunosequencing. The paper's data handling went like this. TCRs in the repertoires were matched against a reference library of SARS-CoV-2-specific TCRs that had been generated with the MIRA antigen-specificity platform. Breadth was defined as the fraction of unique TCRs that were SARS-CoV-2-associated, and depth was defined as the fraction of total T cells that were SARS-CoV-2-associated. Using the MIRA data, every spike-specific TCR was mapped to the spike region that the TCR reacted to and assigned to either a CD4 or a CD8 class. Log10-transformed breadth and depth values were compared by one-way ANOVA with Sidak's multiple comparisons tests. The table comes from immuneACCESS by way of TCRdb, which keeps in-frame sequences with V and J called. Part of the clones is missing from these tables; in studies checked, under half for an unresolved V gene and the rest for unknown reasons. The V and J calls and clone size come from that table; D and trimming were worked out from the DNA. The sample records 95,000 to 100,000 clones, roughly 86% of which are singletons. The ten largest make up 15% to 20% of the sample.

The paper as a whole reports these results and caveats: Epitopes outside the regions mutated in the B.1.351 and B.1.1.7 variants were reportedly recognized by nearly half of the unique spike-specific TCRs. Spike-specific TCR breadth and depth rose significantly after two AZD1222 doses compared with day 0 and with MenACWY recipients. No day 14 peak-response samples were available, so repertoires were characterized only after the peak T cell response. In the small 56-69-year group, the increase in depth fell short of significance, most likely because of low power. The whole spike protein was spanned by vaccine-associated CD4 TCRs, and dominant responses were seen in regions 160-218 and 743-854. Conclusions about previously exposed vaccinees are limited, since just five or six AZD1222 recipients were seropositive for SARS-CoV-2 at baseline. Most participants were white British and females outnumbered males, and the authors suggested that clonal diversity may have been underestimated.

In light of the paper, this sample's time point label describes: about 28 days (+/-7) after the second vaccine dose. AZD1222 recipients with second doses at about 4 weeks or about 12 weeks were pooled, because spike-specific TCR depth and breadth did not differ between schedules. Vaccinee samples came from UK trials COV001 and COV002, including a single-blind randomized controlled phase 2/3 trial of AZD1222 (ChAdOx1 nCoV-19) in healthy adults. For TCRbeta chain sequencing, PBMC samples were collected from trial participants at day 0 and at day 28 after the second dose. The sequence was collected from an adult who received the AZD1222 COVID-19 vaccine. The sample consisted of peripheral blood, taken 28 days after the second AZD1222 dose.

The sequence in DNA is TGTGCCTGGAGACAGGAGAACACTGAAGCTTTCTTT. It translates as CAWRQENTEAFF. The chain employs TRBV30 and TRBJ1-1; perhaps TRBD1 is the D gene, with 5 bases matching. V drops 3 bases and J drops 1 base, leaving 6 bases in between. CDR1 and CDR2, looked up from the germline V gene (reference sequence), are GTSNPN and SVGIG. The CDR3 covers 12 residues, taking in both the cysteine and the phenylalanine. Left in the record is the CDR3 DNA by itself, 36 bases read in frame from the first base.